Given below is one TCR beta chain in context. No cognate antigen has been identified for it. The input lacks base qualities; no much larger clone sits a single base away. Enrolling through a virtual design, the prospective study's participants ranged in age from roughly 18 to 90 years and lived across 20 to 30 United States geographic areas. In the prospective study, participants were assigned to cohorts based on the clinical history participants reported in a screening survey and a study questionnaire. For ImmuneRACE Cohort 3, a participant was defined as recovered based on two consecutive negative NP/OP PCR tests, clearance by a healthcare professional, or resolution of symptoms. Mobile phlebotomists in the prospective study collected whole blood, serum and a nasopharyngeal or oropharyngeal swab from every participant. Over an approximately 2-month period, participants in the prospective study had the option of providing additional blood draws and questionnaires. Blood samples from the prospective study were shipped frozen or at room temperature prior to DNA extraction.

The data stem from a study of blood T cell repertoires in COVID-19 (dated by TCRdb to between 2020 and 2021). Concerning the study at large: The collaborator samples originated in the United States, Italy and Spain and spanned the acute and convalescent phases of COVID-19. Samples were obtained from the ongoing ImmuneRACE study (first 160 participants) and from approximately 1,200 subjects provided by 6 global collaborators. Sample metadata almost always included a de-identified subject ID, COVID-19 status, age in years and sex. Where available, HLA class I and class II types were taken from metadata supplied by the sample provider and were not determined by assay-based typing. Subjects who had been exposed to COVID-19, were actively infected with it, or had recovered from it provided the deeply sampled blood TCRbeta repertoires that made up the dataset. The repertoires were released in a freely available public database intended as a resource for research on the immune response to SARS-CoV-2. The material from the prospective study consisted of cDNA or gDNA derived from T cells, B-cell-depleted T cells, or PBMCs.

The CDR3 spans 17 residues, from the cysteine through the phenylalanine. The DNA shown is the 51-base CDR3, in frame from base 1. CDR1 and CDR2 are drawn from the germline V gene: KGHSH, LQKENI. Trimming at the junction amounts to 0 bases on V and 0 bases on J, and the germline ends lie 14 bases apart. TCRbeta CDR3 regions were amplified from genomic DNA by means of the immunoSEQ Assay, a bias-controlled multiplex PCR. In the source study's methods: Within the assay, amplification of reference gene primers was used to estimate how many nucleated cells each sample contained. To quantify the absolute abundance of each unique TCRbeta CDR3 rearrangement, sequence reads were collapsed and filtered. Productive Simpson clonality was computed per sample as the square root of Simpson's diversity index over productive rearrangements. TCRdb's version of the immuneACCESS table is confined to in-frame rearrangements and falls short of the full clone set. An unresolved V gene accounts for under half of the shortfall where checked; the remainder is of unknown origin. V, J and clone size are those of that table, while D and trimming were read from the DNA. The sample table records more than 300,000 clones; under 90% of these occur just once. Jointly, the top ten make up about 4.1% of the sample.

Results and caveats for the whole study, not just this receptor: The amount of clinical and demographic metadata varied by source and participant and was provided uncurated.

This TCR was sampled from a man in his thirties or forties who had recovered from COVID-19. The sample consisted of PBMCs or T cells enriched from blood (not recorded which). In this chain, TRBV18 is recombined with TRBJ2-5, and TRBD2 may be the D gene, going by 5 matching bases. The nucleotide sequence reads TGTGCCAGCTCACCACCCGGGAACACGGCATACCAAGAGACCCAGTACTTC. Translated, it reads CASSPPGNTAYQETQYF.